Detailed here is one T cell receptor beta chain. Assay: immunoSEQ multiplex PCR; the TCRdb copy retains only in-frame clones and omits some. The data hold around 38,000 clones, with roughly 85% observed a single time. The ends were cut back, 1 base at V and 6 bases at J, with 10 bases in the middle. This CDR3 region has 13 residues. Germline V gene data show CDR1 as LGHNA and CDR2 as YSLEER. This sample stems from a study of OX40 agonist ivuxolimab in advanced cancers. Blood draws occurred at baseline, cycle 4 day 1, and cycle 7 day 1. The origin of this receptor is an adult with an advanced solid tumor such as melanoma, head and neck, liver or kidney cancer. This chain uses TRBV4-3 with TRBJ2-7, with D maybe TRBD1 (5 bases). Source: CD4+ or CD8+ T cells sorted from blood, taken in a trial of the OX40 agonist ivuxolimab. CDR3 DNA: TGCGCCAGCAGCCAAGGCAGGGTGGGCGAGCAGTACTTC. Translated: CASSQGRVGEQYF.